The rows below give T cell receptor beta chains drawn from one sample of a study of prognosis after radiotherapy for stage I lung cancer. Each CDR3 protein gets one entry after TCRdb re-called the multiplex PCR reads with MiXCR. The repertoire consists of more than 30,000 distinct CDR3 sequences, with 35% to 45% occurring once and the leading ten covering 15%. Sequences were derived from PBMCs, sampled before or after stereotactic body radiation therapy (not recorded which). All receptors come from a donor at least 50 years old with non-small cell lung cancer. The CDR3 runs from the conserved cysteine through the conserved F or W. D genes are given only for firm matches. Clone size appears in some rows only: once, few, many, or a class for an expanded clone.

j_call d_call clone_size v_call cdr3_nt cdr3_aa
TRBJ1-5 NA NA TRBV12-3/TRBV12-4 TGTGCCAGCACCTTTGGGGGTTTCAATCAGCCCCAGCATTTT CASTFGGFNQPQHF
TRBJ2-2 TRBD2 few TRBV20-1 TGCAGTGCTAGAGTTTCTAGCGGGAGGTCGACAAACACCGGGGAGCTGTTTTTT CSARVSSGRSTNTGELFF
TRBJ2-3 NA many TRBV30 TGTGCCTGGAGTCCCCTGGGAGGGGGCTCGGGCACAGATACGCAGTATTTT CAWSPLGGGSGTDTQYF
TRBJ1-2 NA NA TRBV28 TGTGCCAGCAGTTTACCCGACAAGGTGGGTGGCGTCGGCTACACCTTC CASSLPDKVGGVGYTF
TRBJ2-7 TRBD1 many TRBV7-9 TGTGCCAGCAGTTGGGGACAGCGGACTTCCTACGAGCAGTACTTC CASSWGQRTSYEQYF
TRBJ2-1 TRBD2 NA TRBV29-1 TGCAGCTCTAGGGTTCGGGCGGGAGGTCCCATTGAGCAGTTCTTC CSSRVRAGGPIEQFF
TRBJ1-6 NA medium-sized TRBV12-3/TRBV12-4 TGTGCCAGCAGTTTAGTAGGGGATTCACCCCTCCACTTT CASSLVGDSPLHF
TRBJ2-3 TRBD1 NA TRBV5-1 TGCGCCATCAGCCCAGGGGGACAGGGATTAGATACGCAGTATTTT CAISPGGQGLDTQYF
TRBJ2-7 NA many TRBV12-3/TRBV12-4 TGTGCCAGCAGTTCGGGGCGCGAGCAGTACTTC CASSSGREQYF
TRBJ1-2 TRBD1 once TRBV30 TGTGCCTGGAGTGCAGGGACAGGGATATACGGCTACACCTTC CAWSAGTGIYGYTF
TRBJ1-2 NA NA TRBV28 TGTGACAGCAGTTACTATACAGGCGGCTACACCTTC CDSSYYTGGYTF
TRBJ2-7 TRBD2 NA TRBV5-1 TGCGCCAGCAGCCTTAGCGGGAGCCACTACGAGCAGTACTTC CASSLSGSHYEQYF
TRBJ1-1 NA many TRBV20-1 TGCAGTGCTAGAGGATACACTGGGGGGGACACTGAAGCTTTCTTT CSARGYTGGDTEAFF
TRBJ2-2 NA NA TRBV2 TGTGCCAGCAGTGAAGGGGGCACCGGGGAGCTGTTTTTT CASSEGGTGELFF
TRBJ2-1 NA once TRBV7-3 TGTGCCAGCAGAAAGGGCCCAAACGTCCATGAGCAGTTCTTC CASRKGPNVHEQFF
TRBJ2-2 NA NA TRBV19 TGTGCCAGTAGTAGCATGGGCCCCGGGGAGCTGTTTTTT CASSSMGPGELFF
TRBJ1-1 NA many TRBV28 TGTGCCAGCAGTCCTCCATGGACACCGAACACTGAAGCTTTCTTT CASSPPWTPNTEAFF
TRBJ2-7 TRBD2 NA TRBV3-1 TGTGCCAGCAGCCCTCCTAGCGGGGGGGCCGGGGAGCAGTACTTC CASSPPSGGAGEQYF
TRBJ1-5 TRBD1 NA TRBV25-1 TGTGCCAGCATTTGGACAGGGAGCAATCAGCCCCAGCATTTT CASIWTGSNQPQHF
TRBJ2-5 TRBD2 NA TRBV15 TGTTCCACCAGCAGATGTCAAGGCGGGGGGGCCGGGACCCAGTACTTC CSTSRCQGGGAGTQYF
TRBJ2-2 TRBD1 once TRBV5-6 TGTGCCAGCAGCTCGGGACAGTCGGCCGGGGAGCTGTTTTTT CASSSGQSAGELFF
TRBJ2-3 NA many TRBV29-1 TGCAGCGTGCGGTTTGGGATAACAGATACGCAGTATTTT CSVRFGITDTQYF
TRBJ1-5 TRBD1 many TRBV6-1 TGTGCCAGCAATACATATGACAGGGGCAATCAGCCCCAGCATTTT CASNTYDRGNQPQHF
TRBJ2-5 TRBD2 many TRBV6-2/TRBV6-3 TGTGCCAGCAGTTATCCGTCCGGGACTAGCGGGAGGCGCGGTCATGGGACCCAGTACTTC CASSYPSGTSGRRGHGTQYF
TRBJ2-3 NA NA TRBV6-2/TRBV6-3 TGTGCCAGCAGTGAAGAATCCAGGATAAGACCTACAGATACGCAGTATTTT CASSEESRIRPTDTQYF
TRBJ2-1 TRBD2 many TRBV5-1 TGCGCCAGCAGCTATCTTATAGCGGGGGGTGGGGATGAGCAGTTCTTC CASSYLIAGGGDEQFF
TRBJ2-2 NA medium-sized TRBV6-4 TGTGCCAGCAGTGATTCTGCGCTGGCTTCCGGGGAGCTGTTTTTT CASSDSALASGELFF
TRBJ2-4 NA many TRBV12-3/TRBV12-4 TGTGCCAGCAGTTCGGGACTAGCCAAAAACATTCAGTACTTC CASSSGLAKNIQYF
TRBJ2-3 NA NA TRBV30 TGTGCCTGTGGGACATGGGGAGCAGATACGCAGTATTTT CACGTWGADTQYF